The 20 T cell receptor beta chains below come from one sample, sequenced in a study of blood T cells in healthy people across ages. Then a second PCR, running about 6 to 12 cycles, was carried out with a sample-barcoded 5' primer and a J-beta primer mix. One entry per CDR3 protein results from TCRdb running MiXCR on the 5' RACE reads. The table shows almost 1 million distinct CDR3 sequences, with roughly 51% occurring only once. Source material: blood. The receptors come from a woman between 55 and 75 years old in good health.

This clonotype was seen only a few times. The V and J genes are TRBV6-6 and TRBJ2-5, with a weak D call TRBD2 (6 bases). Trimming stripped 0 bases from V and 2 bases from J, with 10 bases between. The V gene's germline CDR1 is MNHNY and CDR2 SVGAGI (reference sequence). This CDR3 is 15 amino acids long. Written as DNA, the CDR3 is TGTGCCAGCAGTTACTCGACTAGGCAACAAGAGACCCAGTACTTC. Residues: CASSYSTRQQETQYF.

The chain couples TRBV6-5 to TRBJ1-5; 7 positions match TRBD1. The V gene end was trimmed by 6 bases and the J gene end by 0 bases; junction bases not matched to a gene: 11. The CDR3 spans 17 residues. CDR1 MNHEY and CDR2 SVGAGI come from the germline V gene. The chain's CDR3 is CASRLNRGGPSNQPQHF. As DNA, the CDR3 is TGTGCCAGCAGGTTAAACAGGGGCGGCCCTAGCAATCAGCCCCAGCATTTT.

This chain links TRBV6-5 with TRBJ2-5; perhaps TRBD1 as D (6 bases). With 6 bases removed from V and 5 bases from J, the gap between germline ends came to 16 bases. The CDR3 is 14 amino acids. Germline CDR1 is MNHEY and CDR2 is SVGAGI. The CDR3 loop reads CASRTNGQWETQYF. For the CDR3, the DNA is TGTGCCAGCAGGACAAATGGACAGTGGGAGACCCAGTACTTC.

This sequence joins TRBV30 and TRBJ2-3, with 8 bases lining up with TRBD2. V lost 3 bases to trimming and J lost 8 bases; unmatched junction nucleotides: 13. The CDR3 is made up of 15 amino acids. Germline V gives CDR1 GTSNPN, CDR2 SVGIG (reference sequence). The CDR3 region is CAWRPGGSGMFTQYF. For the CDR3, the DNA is TGTGCCTGGAGGCCGGGGGGTAGCGGGATGTTTACGCAGTATTTT.

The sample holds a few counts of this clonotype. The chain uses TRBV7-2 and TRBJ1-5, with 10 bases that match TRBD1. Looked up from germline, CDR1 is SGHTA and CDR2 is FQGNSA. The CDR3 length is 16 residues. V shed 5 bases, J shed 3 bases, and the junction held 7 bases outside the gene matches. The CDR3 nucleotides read TGTGCCAGCAGCGTAAGGGACAGGGGCTACAATCAGCCCCAGCATTTT. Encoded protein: CASSVRDRGYNQPQHF.

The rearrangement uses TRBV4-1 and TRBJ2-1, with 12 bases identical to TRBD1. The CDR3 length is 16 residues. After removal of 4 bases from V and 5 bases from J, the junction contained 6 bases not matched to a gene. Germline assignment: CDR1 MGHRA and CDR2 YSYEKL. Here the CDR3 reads CASSRGGTGGNNEQFF. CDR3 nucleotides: TGCGCCAGCAGCCGAGGGGGGACAGGGGGCAACAATGAGCAGTTCTTC.

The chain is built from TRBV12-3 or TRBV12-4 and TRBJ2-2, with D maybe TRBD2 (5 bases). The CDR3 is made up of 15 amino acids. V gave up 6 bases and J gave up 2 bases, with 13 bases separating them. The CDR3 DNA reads TGTGCCAGCAGGTTGGACGGACTTAACACCGGGGAGCTGTTTTTT. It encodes CASRLDGLNTGELFF.

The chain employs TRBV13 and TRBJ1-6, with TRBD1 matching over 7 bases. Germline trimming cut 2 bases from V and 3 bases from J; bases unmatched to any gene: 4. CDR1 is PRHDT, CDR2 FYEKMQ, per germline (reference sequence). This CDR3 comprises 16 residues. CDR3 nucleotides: TGTGCCAGCAGCTTAAAACAGGGGTTCTATAATTCACCCCTCCACTTT. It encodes CASSLKQGFYNSPLHF.

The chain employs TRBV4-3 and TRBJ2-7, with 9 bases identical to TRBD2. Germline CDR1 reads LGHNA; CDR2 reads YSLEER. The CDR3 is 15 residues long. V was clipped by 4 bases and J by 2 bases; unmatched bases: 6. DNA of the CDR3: TGCGCCAGCAGCCGAGTTGCGGGAGGGCCCTACGAGCAGTACTTC. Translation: CASSRVAGGPYEQYF.

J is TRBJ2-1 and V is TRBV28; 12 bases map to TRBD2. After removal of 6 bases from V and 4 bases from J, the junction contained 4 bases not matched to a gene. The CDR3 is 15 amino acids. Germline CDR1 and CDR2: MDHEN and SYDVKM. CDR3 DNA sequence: TGTGCCAGCAGCAAAACTAGCGGGAGGTACAATGAGCAGTTCTTC. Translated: CASSKTSGRYNEQFF.

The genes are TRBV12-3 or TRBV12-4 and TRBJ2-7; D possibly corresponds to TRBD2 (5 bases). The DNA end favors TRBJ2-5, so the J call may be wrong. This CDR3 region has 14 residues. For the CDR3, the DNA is TGTGCCAGCAGCATAGGAGGAGCGCGAGAGACCCAGTACTTC. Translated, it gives CASSIGGARETQYF.

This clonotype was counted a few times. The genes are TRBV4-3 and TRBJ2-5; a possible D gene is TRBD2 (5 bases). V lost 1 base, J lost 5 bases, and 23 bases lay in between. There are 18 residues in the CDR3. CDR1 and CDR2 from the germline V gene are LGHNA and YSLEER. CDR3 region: CASSQGIGGSRVGETQYF. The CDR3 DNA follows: TGCGCCAGCAGCCAAGGAATAGGTGGGAGTAGGGTTGGGGAGACCCAGTACTTC.

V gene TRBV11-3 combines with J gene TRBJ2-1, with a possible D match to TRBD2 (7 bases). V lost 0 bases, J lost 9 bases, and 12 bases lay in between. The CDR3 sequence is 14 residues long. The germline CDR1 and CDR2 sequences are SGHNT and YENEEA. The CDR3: CASSLDGGLSEQFF. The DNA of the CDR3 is TGTGCCAGCAGCTTAGACGGGGGGCTTAGTGAGCAGTTCTTC.

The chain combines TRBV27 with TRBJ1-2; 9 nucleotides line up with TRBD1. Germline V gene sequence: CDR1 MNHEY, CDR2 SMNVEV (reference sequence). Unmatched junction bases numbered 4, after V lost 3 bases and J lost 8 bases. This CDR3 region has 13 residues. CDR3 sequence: CASSFGTGSGYTF. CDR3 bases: TGTGCCAGCAGTTTTGGGACAGGGTCGGGCTACACCTTC.

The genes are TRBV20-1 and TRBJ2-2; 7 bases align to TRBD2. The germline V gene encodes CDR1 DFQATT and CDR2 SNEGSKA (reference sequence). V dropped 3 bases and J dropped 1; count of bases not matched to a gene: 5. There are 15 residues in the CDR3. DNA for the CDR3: TGCAGTGCTAGGGTGCTAGCGGTGAACACCGGGGAGCTGTTTTTT. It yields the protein CSARVLAVNTGELFF.

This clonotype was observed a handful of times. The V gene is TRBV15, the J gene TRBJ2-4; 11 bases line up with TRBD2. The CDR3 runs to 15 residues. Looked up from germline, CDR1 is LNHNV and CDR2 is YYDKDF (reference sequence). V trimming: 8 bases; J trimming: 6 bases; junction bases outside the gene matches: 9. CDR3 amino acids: CATSLAGGQLNIQYF. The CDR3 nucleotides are TGTGCCACCTCTCTAGCGGGAGGCCAATTAAACATTCAGTACTTC.

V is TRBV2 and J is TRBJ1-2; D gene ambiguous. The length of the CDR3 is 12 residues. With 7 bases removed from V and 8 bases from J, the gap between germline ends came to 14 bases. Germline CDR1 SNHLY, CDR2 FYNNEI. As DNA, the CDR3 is TGTGCCAGCATACCTCCTCCTAAGGGCTACACCTTC. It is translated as CASIPPPKGYTF.

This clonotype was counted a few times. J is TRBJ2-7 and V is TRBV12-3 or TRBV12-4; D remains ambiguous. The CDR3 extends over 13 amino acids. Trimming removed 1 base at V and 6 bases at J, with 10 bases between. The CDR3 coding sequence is TGTGCCAGCAGTTTAGAGATTACCCGCGAGCAGTACTTC. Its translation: CASSLEITREQYF.

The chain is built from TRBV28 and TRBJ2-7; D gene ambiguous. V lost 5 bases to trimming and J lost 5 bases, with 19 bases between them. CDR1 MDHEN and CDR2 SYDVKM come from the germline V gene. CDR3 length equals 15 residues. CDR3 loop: CASSPYFSEDDEQYF. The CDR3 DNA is TGTGCCAGCAGTCCGTACTTTAGTGAGGATGACGAGCAGTACTTC.

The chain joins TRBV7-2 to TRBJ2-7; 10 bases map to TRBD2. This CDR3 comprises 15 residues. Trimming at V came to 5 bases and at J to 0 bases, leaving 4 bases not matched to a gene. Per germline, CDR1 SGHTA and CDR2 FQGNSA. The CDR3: CASSQGLAPSYEQYF. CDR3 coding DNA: TGTGCCAGCAGCCAGGGACTAGCGCCCTCCTACGAGCAGTACTTC.